The entry below describes one T cell receptor beta chain. There is no known antigen for this receptor. No qualities accompany the bases; no much larger clone lies one base away. Libraries were built with the immunoSEQ multiplex PCR assay. A mixture of 60 forward primers for TCR Vbeta segments and 13 reverse primers for TCR Jbeta segments was used in the multiplex PCR. Amplification of the CDR3 region of rearranged TCR beta genes was performed with a multiplex PCR assay on genomic DNA. The amplified TCR beta libraries were sequenced on the Illumina HiSeq System as 87-base-pair reads. In the paper's pipeline: Across the 500 to 700 repertoires, a later analysis counted some 81 million unique TCR beta chains, 9.5 million to 13 million of which were shared by at least two donors. A nearest-neighbor algorithm error-corrected the raw reads and collapsed the reads into unique sequences, merging closely related sequences to remove PCR and sequencing errors. To assign V, D and J gene segments, CDR3 sequences were aligned to IMGT reference sequences. For a sequence to be retained, at least a six-nucleotide match to both a V gene segment and a J gene segment was required. Rearrangements were classified as productive when the CDR3 lacked stop codons and remained in frame with V and J, and all other rearrangements were classified as non-productive. CDR3 was defined according to IMGT convention as the region running from the second conserved V-encoded cysteine to the conserved J-encoded phenylalanine. Sequences without an unambiguous match to a single V gene segment were excluded from the earlier analysis of about 600 of the donors. An earlier analysis of a few hundred of the donors called V segments functional above 56.7% productive rearrangements and segregating when the between-donor standard deviation exceeded 5%. To diagnose cytomegalovirus status from the catalog of TCR beta chain sequences, a statistical classification framework was built. A later analysis assigned V and J genes by comparing TCR nucleotide sequences with IMGT/GENE-DB human TR gene sequences. Using the TCRdist pipeline, a later analysis assigned CDR3 sequences along with most-parsimonious VDJ recombination scenarios. In a later analysis, each TCR beta chain was defined by its CDR3 amino acid sequence together with its V-gene family, and reads without a unique V-gene family were excluded. In a later analysis, nearly 600 highly shared, low-generation-probability nucleotide sequences were removed to address suspected cross-contamination and a sequencing artifact. For each public chain, a later analysis derived a clonal expansion index from normalized ranks of inferred template counts within each repertoire. A later analysis computed generation probabilities with a VDJ recombination model fitted to out-of-frame rearrangements, and checked the results against IGoR. Hypergeometric tests were used in a later analysis to score TCR-TCR, TCR-HLA and TCR-CMV co-occurrence, with a repertoire-size bias correction applied to the TCR pairs. In a later analysis, false discovery rates were estimated by permuting HLA or CMV assignments 20 times. A later analysis grouped co-occurring TCRs with DBSCAN, adding TCRdist sequence similarity when clustering within HLA-allele-positive subsets. Repertoires with fewer than 30,000 or more than 120,000 public chains were left out of co-occurrence clustering, as were a handful of repertoires with anomalous nucleotide sharing. The source is immuneACCESS, and TCRdb retained only in-frame sequences with V and J called. Part of the clones is not carried over; for the studies checked, unresolved V genes explain less than half of this, and the remainder is unexplained. The D gene and trimming were derived from the DNA, and the V and J assignments and clone size from that table. This sample comprises some 120,000 clones, roughly four fifths of them detected only once. The ten largest clones capture approximately 3.8% of the sample.

V gives up 5 bases and J gives up 6 bases, and the segment between their germline ends measures 14 bases. From the cysteine through the phenylalanine, the CDR3 covers 14 amino acids. The entry retains the CDR3 DNA only, 42 bases that are in frame from base 1. Reading the germline V gene (reference sequence) gives CDR1 SEHNR and CDR2 FQNEAQ. This sample stems from a study of cytomegalovirus exposure and HLA in healthy donors (TCRdb year 2017). For context, the study as a whole: According to an earlier analysis of 450 to 650 of the donors, about 179 million T cells yielded roughly 110 million unique TCR beta sequences and about 280 Gb of sequence data. The aim of the study was to test whether cataloging public T cell receptors could identify signatures of past pathogen exposure. To predict cytomegalovirus infection status, the study combined high-throughput TCR immunosequencing, statistical association of individual TCRs with disease status, and machine learning. A handful of DR-DQ haplotypes were handled as single units for association and clustering because linkage in the cohort was strong. Rather than using new phenotypic data, the later analysis identified candidate immune exposures from TCR beta sequences and from how often those sequences occurred across donors. Among some 410 genotyped donors of the cohort, an average of around 220,000 unique TCR beta nucleotide sequences was sequenced per donor, of which approximately 19% were non-productive. Typing coverage varied by locus: roughly 620-640 donors for A, B, C, DRB1 and DQB1; approximately 500 for DQA1; more than 600 for DPA1; around 490 for DPB1. Every repertoire in the discovery cohort had been generated on one and the same sequencing platform. In a later genetic analysis, genome-wide SNP genotypes for about 65% of the roughly 670 donors were used, and that subset was treated as a discovery cohort. In addition to the first cohort of roughly 700 subjects, a separate validation cohort of approximately 110 different subjects was used. The genetic ancestry cluster associated with self-reported Caucasian donors included 81% of the 398 genotyped donors. A later analysis re-analyzed previously published TCR beta repertoires from 500 to 700 donors and added high-resolution HLA genotyping to study TCR occurrence patterns. An early release covering about 600 HLA-typed donors comprised 300 to 350 gigabases of sequencing data and 65 million to 100 million unique TCR sequences. The T cell repertoires of roughly 660 subjects were profiled by immunosequencing and related to cytomegalovirus serostatus. Donor age, sex, ethnicity and CMV serostatus were compiled together with the repertoire data. HLA typing included class I and class II loci at four-digit resolution. An earlier analysis of several hundred of the donors used high-throughput TCR beta sequencing to judge whether each TCR beta V gene segment behaved as functional or pseudogenic. Findings and caveats that apply to the study as a whole: Linkage disequilibrium might explain the correlated functional status among segregating V segments, but an unknown experimental factor could not be ruled out. In the study, some 180 TCR beta chains were listed as associated with cytomegalovirus. Most CMV-associated TCR beta chains appeared to be HLA-restricted in a later analysis, and the HLA associations seemed to be driven largely by CMV exposure. Broadly in line with IMGT annotations, most TCR beta V segments showed up in productive rearrangements about 90% or about 30% of the time in an earlier analysis of approximately 640 of the donors. Only TCR beta chains were sequenced in this cohort, and the absence of alpha or paired-chain data limited detectable features. Immune exposure information for the cohort was limited to CMV serostatus. A further reported finding was that TCR beta sequences accurately predicted the HLA-A and HLA-B alleles for most subjects in the first cohort. According to a later analysis, TCR association rates differed among HLA loci, with DRB1 alleles showing the most associated TCRs and HLA-C alleles showing the fewest. Because counts were too low, more than 15 rarely observed V segments, including chromosome 9 orphons, were left out of the earlier analysis of approximately 500 of the donors. Because HLA typing was missing for some donors at each locus, association tests included only the typed subset. A later analysis found that HLA-associated TCR beta chains were more clonally expanded and had lower generation probabilities than equally common non-associated chains. A later analysis reported that several top co-occurrence clusters appeared linked to parvovirus B19, influenza, CMV and Epstein-Barr virus. Strong co-occurrence of HLA alleles, especially DR and DQ, made assigning TCR associations to individual alleles difficult. A cluster of highly shared sequence variants was judged likely to be a technical artifact of the sequencing pipeline. In both the original and validation cohorts, the classifier was reported to diagnose cytomegalovirus status with high specificity and sensitivity. It was suggested by the authors that the approach could potentially be generalized to other disease states and immunological phenotypes. Because the 87-base-pair reads could not distinguish some IMGT-functional V segments, including TRBV6-2 and TRBV6-3, those segments were excluded. Across donors, most TCR sequences were observed very rarely, whereas some public TCRs were present in many individuals. According to a later genetic analysis, donors in an Asian-associated ancestry cluster had fewer N-insertions in productive TCRs than the approximately 650-donor mean. Specific HLA alleles were associated with over 15,000 TCR beta sequences at a false discovery rate of 0.05 in a later analysis. An association between a missense DCLRE1C variant and V-gene and J-gene trimming of TCR beta chains was found in a later genetic analysis and replicated in an independent cohort. Roughly uniform sequencing depth across donors was assumed in presence/absence analyses, although this assumption may not hold. Three of the identified cytomegalovirus-associated TCR beta chains were confirmed in vitro to be specific for cytomegalovirus antigens.

The cohort was made up of 666 healthy bone marrow donors. At the time of sampling, every cohort member was nominally healthy, though immune exposures that went unrecorded were likely present. The donor was CMV seropositive and was included in the group of 250 to 300 seropositive cohort members. Each donor provided a peripheral blood sample, and peripheral blood mononuclear cells were used for TCR beta sequencing. The Qiagen DNeasy Blood Extraction Kit was used to extract genomic DNA from the blood cell samples. The receptor was isolated from a woman aged 40 to 55 in good health and CMV-seropositive. The sequencing input was PBMCs. Here the chain combines TRBV7-9 and TRBJ1-5; confidence is insufficient to name the D gene. CDR3 region: CASSLDGESQPQHF. In nucleotides, the sequence is TGTGCCAGCAGCCTCGACGGGGAGAGTCAGCCCCAGCATTTT.